This T cell receptor (beta chain) was captured by sequencing in a study of blood T cell repertoires in COVID-19. This clone has just one count. TCRdb's table, derived via immunoSEQ multiplex PCR, lists solely in-frame clones and lacks some. In the table there are about 240,000 clones, roughly four fifths of which are singletons. Sequenced material: peripheral blood. The clonotype originates from a man between 45 and 60 years old with acute or convalescent COVID-19.

For the CDR3, the DNA is TGTGCCAGCAGCGTAGTCATGGGAGGGCGCACAGATACGCAGTATTTT. Its translation is CASSVVMGGRTDTQYF. The V gene is TRBV9, the J gene TRBJ2-3, with TRBD2 matching 7 bases. The CDR3 contains 16 residues. CDR1 is SGDLS and CDR2 is YYNGEE in the germline V gene. Losses at the gene ends were 0 bases for V and 1 base for J; bases not matched to a gene: 5.